The 13 T cell receptor beta chains below come from one sample, sequenced in a study of vaccination and CD4 T cells after COVID-19. Scientists ran DNA taken from cultured CD4+ T cells through the Oncomine TCR Beta short-read assay for sequencing. TCRdb reprocessed the PCR reads via MiXCR and lists one record per CDR3 protein. Found here are some 1,500 distinct CDR3 sequences, roughly 70% of them singletons; the top ten hold 85% to 90%. These receptors have no known antigen. Treatment specified: approximately nine-day PBMC culture with coronavirus spike peptide pools or control peptides (ViraFEST assay). The sequenced sample was CD4+ T cells from blood, cultured in vitro, obtained after SARS-CoV-2 vaccination. The source of these receptors is a human donor who had recovered from COVID-19.

The chain carries TRBV11-3 and TRBJ2-3; tentative D call: TRBD2 (5 bases). Germline loops: CDR1 SGHNT, CDR2 YENEEA. This CDR3 region has 14 residues. V shed 1 base and J shed 4 bases, with 9 bases lying between them. The CDR3 is CASSLGPGADTQYF. For the CDR3, the DNA is TGTGCCAGCAGCTTAGGGCCCGGGGCAGATACGCAGTATTTT.

This clonotype was detected only a few times. V gene TRBV6-1 combines with J gene TRBJ1-2; a weak D match, TRBD1 (5 bases). Germline-derived CDR1 and CDR2 are MNHNS and SASEGT. V was clipped by 1 base and J by 1 base, with 10 bases between them. This CDR3 has 15 amino acids. The CDR3 protein is CASSEGGTLNYGYTF. The CDR3 region has the DNA TGTGCCAGCAGTGAAGGAGGGACCCTTAACTATGGCTACACCTTC.

The chain has TRBV15 and TRBJ1-2; maybe TRBD1 (6 bases). Deletions cut 5 bases from V and 8 bases from J, with 18 bases between. The CDR3 has 14 residues. Looked up from germline, CDR1 is LNHNV and CDR2 is YYDKDF (reference sequence). CDR3 protein: CATSPDRPKGGYTF. The CDR3 DNA reads as TGTGCCACCAGCCCCGACAGGCCAAAGGGAGGCTACACCTTC.

The rearrangement uses TRBV7-2 and TRBJ2-7; the match to TRBD1 covers 7 bases. CDR1 SGHTA and CDR2 FQGNSA come from the germline V gene. Trimming cost V 3 bases and J 0 bases; bases outside gene matches: 2. The CDR3 totals 14 residues. The CDR3 sequence: CASSFGTDSYEQYF. CDR3 DNA: TGTGCCAGCAGCTTCGGGACAGACTCCTACGAGCAGTACTTC.

The chain joins TRBV19 to TRBJ1-2, with D possibly TRBD1 on 5 matching bases. Germline loops: CDR1 LNHDA, CDR2 SQIVND (reference sequence). Trimming removed 5 bases from V and 0 bases from J, with 16 bases in between. The CDR3 loop spans 16 amino acids. CDR3 DNA: TGTGCCAGTAGTTCTCCGGGACGGCCAGCTAACTATGGCTACACCTTC. Its translation is CASSSPGRPANYGYTF.

This chain joins TRBV20-1 and TRBJ2-5; possibly TRBD2 for D (7 bases). The CDR3 is made up of 13 amino acids. V lost 6 bases and J 5 bases, leaving 16 bases between the germline ends. Germline values: CDR1 DFQATT, CDR2 SNEGSKA (reference sequence). The CDR3 spells CSAGRGARETQYF. The CDR3 nucleotides are TGCAGTGCGGGACGGGGGGCGAGGGAGACCCAGTACTTC.

This chain links TRBV7-6 with TRBJ2-7; 10 positions match TRBD1. Germline V gene lookup returns CDR1 SGHVS and CDR2 FNYEAQ. The J segment lost 1 base and the V segment lost 5 bases, leaving 5 bases of the junction unmatched. The CDR3 extends over 15 amino acids. The CDR3 nucleotides are TGTGCCAGCAGCACAACGGGACAGGGGTCCTACGAGCAGTACTTC. Its translation: CASSTTGQGSYEQYF.

This clonotype was counted once. J is TRBJ2-1 and V is TRBV10-3, with TRBD1 matching over 12 bases. Germline CDR1 is ENHRY and CDR2 is SYGVKD. CDR3 size: 14 residues. Unmatched junction bases numbered 5, after V lost 6 bases and J lost 8 bases. DNA of the CDR3: TGTGCCATCAGGGGGGACAGGGGGCCTGATGAGCAGTTCTTC. It yields the protein CAIRGDRGPDEQFF.

This chain links TRBV6-5 with TRBJ1-5, with D unresolved. The V end was cut by 4 bases, the J end by 0 bases, with 10 bases between. Germline assignment: CDR1 MNHEY and CDR2 SVGAGI. The CDR3 length is 15 residues. In DNA, the CDR3 is TGTGCCAGCAGTTTGCTAACCATTAGCAATCAGCCCCAGCATTTT. Amino acids: CASSLLTISNQPQHF.

The rearrangement uses TRBV6-2 or TRBV6-3 and TRBJ1-2; 9 positions agree with TRBD1. CDR3 length equals 15 residues. After removal of 4 bases from V and 7 bases from J, the junction contained 10 bases not matched to a gene. From germline, CDR1 is MNHEY and CDR2 SVGEGT. This CDR3 reads CASSSASTGGRGYTF. CDR3 nucleotides: TGTGCCAGCAGTTCAGCTTCGACAGGGGGTCGTGGCTACACCTTC.

The chain carries TRBV15 and TRBJ1-2; D is undetermined. Germline CDR1 is LNHNV and CDR2 is YYDKDF (reference sequence). The V and J ends lost 1 base and 4 bases respectively, with 4 bases between them. This CDR3 is built from 12 residues. CDR3 DNA sequence: TGTGCCACCAGCAGAGGGGTCTATGGCTACACCTTC. It translates to CATSRGVYGYTF.

This clonotype has a handful of counts. One end of the junction is discordant with germline, which a read error may explain. The J gene is TRBJ2-5, the V gene TRBV7-7; possible D gene TRBD2, 5 bases. CDR1 and CDR2 from the germline V gene are SSHAT and FNYEAQ (reference sequence). This CDR3 has 13 amino acids. The CDR3 sequence: CASSSERQETQYF. The CDR3 region has the DNA TGTGCTAGCAGCTCGGAGCGGCAAGAGACCCAGTACTTC.

This clonotype was observed a single time. The rearrangement uses TRBV20-1 and TRBJ2-3; weak D call: TRBD2 (6 bases). Germline V gene sequence: CDR1 DFQATT, CDR2 SNEGSKA (reference sequence). The CDR3 loop spans 13 amino acids. V lost 6 bases to trimming and J lost 2 bases, with 12 bases between them. The DNA for the CDR3 is TGCAGTGCCTGGGACTTGATCACAGATACGCAGTATTTT. Translation: CSAWDLITDTQYF.